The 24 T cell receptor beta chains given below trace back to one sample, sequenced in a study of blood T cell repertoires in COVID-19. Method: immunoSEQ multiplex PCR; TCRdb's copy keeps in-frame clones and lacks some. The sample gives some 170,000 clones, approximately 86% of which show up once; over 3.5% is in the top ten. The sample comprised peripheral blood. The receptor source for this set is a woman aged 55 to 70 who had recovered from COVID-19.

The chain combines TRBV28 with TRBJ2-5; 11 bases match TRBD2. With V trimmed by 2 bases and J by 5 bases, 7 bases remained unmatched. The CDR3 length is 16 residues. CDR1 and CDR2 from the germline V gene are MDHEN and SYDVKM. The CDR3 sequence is CASSLLAGGSYETQYF. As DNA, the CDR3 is TGTGCCAGCAGTTTACTAGCGGGGGGCAGCTATGAGACCCAGTACTTC.

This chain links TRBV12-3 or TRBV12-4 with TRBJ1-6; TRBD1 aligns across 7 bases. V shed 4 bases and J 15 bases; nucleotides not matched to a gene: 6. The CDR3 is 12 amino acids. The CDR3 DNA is TGTGCCAGCAGTTCGGGACAGCGTGTCCTCCACTTT. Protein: CASSSGQRVLHF.

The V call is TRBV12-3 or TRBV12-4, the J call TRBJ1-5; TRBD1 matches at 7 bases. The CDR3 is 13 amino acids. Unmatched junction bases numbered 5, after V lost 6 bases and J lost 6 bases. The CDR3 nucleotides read TGTGCCAGCAGCCAACAGGGGAGTCAGCCCCAGCATTTT. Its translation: CASSQQGSQPQHF.

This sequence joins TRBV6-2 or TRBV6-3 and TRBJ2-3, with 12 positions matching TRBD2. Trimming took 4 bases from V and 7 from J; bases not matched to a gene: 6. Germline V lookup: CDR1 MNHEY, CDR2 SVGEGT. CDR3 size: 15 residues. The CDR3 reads CASSSLAGGRNTQYF. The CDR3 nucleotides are TGTGCCAGCAGTTCCCTAGCGGGGGGGCGAAATACGCAGTATTTT.

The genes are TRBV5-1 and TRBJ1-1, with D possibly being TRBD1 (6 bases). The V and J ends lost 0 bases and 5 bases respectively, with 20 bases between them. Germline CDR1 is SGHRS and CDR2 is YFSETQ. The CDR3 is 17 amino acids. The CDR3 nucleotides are TGCGCCAGCAGCTTGGCCCAGGGGCCCATCAGGAGGACTGAAGCTTTCTTT. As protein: CASSLAQGPIRRTEAFF.

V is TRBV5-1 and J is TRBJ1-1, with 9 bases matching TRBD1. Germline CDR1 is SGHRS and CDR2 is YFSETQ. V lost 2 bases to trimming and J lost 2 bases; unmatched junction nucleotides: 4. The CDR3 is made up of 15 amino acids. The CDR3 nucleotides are TGCGCCAGCAGCTTTACAGGGGGCCTTAACACTGAAGCTTTCTTT. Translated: CASSFTGGLNTEAFF.

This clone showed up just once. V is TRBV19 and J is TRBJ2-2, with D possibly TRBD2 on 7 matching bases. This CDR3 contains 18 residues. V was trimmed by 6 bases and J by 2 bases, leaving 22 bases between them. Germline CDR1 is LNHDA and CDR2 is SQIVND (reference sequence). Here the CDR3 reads CASRTEGGAPSNTGELFF. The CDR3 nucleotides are TGTGCCAGTAGAACCGAGGGGGGGGCCCCCTCAAACACCGGGGAGCTGTTTTTT.

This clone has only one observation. Here the CDR3 reads CASSPPQRGATGELFF. The CDR3 DNA sequence: TGTGCCAGCTCACCACCGCAGCGGGGGGCCACCGGGGAGCTGTTTTTT. V gene TRBV18 combines with J gene TRBJ2-2; 9 bases are shared with TRBD2. Trimming at V came to 0 bases and at J to 4 bases, leaving 3 bases not matched to a gene. The CDR3 runs 16 residues. The germline gives CDR1 KGHSH, CDR2 LQKENI.

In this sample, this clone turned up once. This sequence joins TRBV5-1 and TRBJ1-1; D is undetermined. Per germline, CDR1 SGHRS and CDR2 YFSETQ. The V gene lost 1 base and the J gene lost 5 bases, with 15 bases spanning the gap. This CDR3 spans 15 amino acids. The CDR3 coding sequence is TGCGCCAGCAGCTTGACTACAGTGGAGGTTACTGAAGCTTTCTTT. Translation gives CASSLTTVEVTEAFF.

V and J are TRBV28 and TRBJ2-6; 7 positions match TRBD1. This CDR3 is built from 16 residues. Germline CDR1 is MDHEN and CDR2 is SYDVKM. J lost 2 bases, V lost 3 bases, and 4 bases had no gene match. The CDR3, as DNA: TGTGCCAGCAGTTTCGGAGACAGGGCTGGGGCCAACGTCCTGACTTTC. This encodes CASSFGDRAGANVLTF.

The CDR3 nucleotides read TGTGCCAGTAGTACCGACAGGGCTTATGAAGCCGGGGAGCTGTTTTTT. It is translated as CASSTDRAYEAGELFF. The chain links TRBV19 to TRBJ2-2, with 7 positions matching TRBD1. CDR1 is LNHDA and CDR2 is SQIVND in the germline V gene (reference sequence). Trimming removed 4 bases from V and 6 bases from J; junction bases left unmatched: 11. There are 16 residues in the CDR3.

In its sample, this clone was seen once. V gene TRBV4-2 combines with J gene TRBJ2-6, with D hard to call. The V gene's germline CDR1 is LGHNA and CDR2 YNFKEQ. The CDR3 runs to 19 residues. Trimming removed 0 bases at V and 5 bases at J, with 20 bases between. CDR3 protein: CASSQDLTRVAVRANVLTF. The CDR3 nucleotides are TGTGCCAGCAGCCAAGATTTGACTCGGGTTGCGGTTAGGGCCAACGTCCTGACTTTC.

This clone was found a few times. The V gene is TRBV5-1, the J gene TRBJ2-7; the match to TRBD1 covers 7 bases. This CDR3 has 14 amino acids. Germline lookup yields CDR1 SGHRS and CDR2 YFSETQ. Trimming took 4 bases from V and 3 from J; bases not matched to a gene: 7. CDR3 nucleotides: TGCGCCAGCAGCATCTCCGGGACAGTCTACGAGCAGTACTTC. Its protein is CASSISGTVYEQYF.

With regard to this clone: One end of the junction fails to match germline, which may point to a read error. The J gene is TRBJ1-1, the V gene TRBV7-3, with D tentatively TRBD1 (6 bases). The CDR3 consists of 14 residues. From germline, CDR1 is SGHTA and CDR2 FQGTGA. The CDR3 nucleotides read TGTGCCAGCAGCCTAACAGTGGACAGCACTGAAGCTTTCTTT. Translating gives CASSLTVDSTEAFF.

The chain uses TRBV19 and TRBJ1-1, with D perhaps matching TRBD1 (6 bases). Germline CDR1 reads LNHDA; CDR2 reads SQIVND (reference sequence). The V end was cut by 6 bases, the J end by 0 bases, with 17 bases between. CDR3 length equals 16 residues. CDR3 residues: CASSPLRGGLNTEAFF. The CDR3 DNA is TGTGCCAGTAGCCCCCTAAGGGGGGGCCTGAACACTGAAGCTTTCTTT. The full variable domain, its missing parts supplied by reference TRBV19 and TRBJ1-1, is DGGITQSPKYLFRKEGQNVTLSCEQNLNHDAMYWYRQDPGQGLRLIYYSQIVNDFQKGDIAEGYSVSREKKESFPLTVTSAQKNPTAFYLCASSPLRGGLNTEAFFGQGTRLTVV.

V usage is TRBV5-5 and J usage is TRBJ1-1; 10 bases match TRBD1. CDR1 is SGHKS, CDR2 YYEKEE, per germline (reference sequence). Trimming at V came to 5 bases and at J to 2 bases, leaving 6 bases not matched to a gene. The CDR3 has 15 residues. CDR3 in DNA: TGTGCCAGCAGGCCGGGACAGGGGTTAAACACTGAAGCTTTCTTT. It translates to CASRPGQGLNTEAFF.

The CDR3, as DNA: TGTGCCAGCAGGCGCGAGTTCTCAGGGCGGTCCTACGAGCAGTACTTC. This gives the protein CASRREFSGRSYEQYF. The rearrangement links TRBV27 to TRBJ2-7, with TRBD1 as a possible D gene (5 bases). The V end lost 6 bases, the J end lost 1 base, and 19 bases lay between the germline ends. This CDR3 is 16 amino acids long. Germline CDR1 MNHEY, CDR2 SMNVEV (reference sequence).

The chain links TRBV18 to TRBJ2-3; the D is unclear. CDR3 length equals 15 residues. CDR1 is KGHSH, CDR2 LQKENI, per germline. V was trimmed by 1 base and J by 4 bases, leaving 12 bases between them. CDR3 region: CASSPLPGDADTQYF. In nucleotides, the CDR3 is TGTGCCAGCTCACCACTGCCCGGAGACGCAGATACGCAGTATTTT.

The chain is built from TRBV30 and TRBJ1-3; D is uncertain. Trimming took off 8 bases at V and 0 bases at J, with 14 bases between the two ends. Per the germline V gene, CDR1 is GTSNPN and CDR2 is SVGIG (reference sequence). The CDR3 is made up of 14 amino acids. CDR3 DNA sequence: TGTGCCCGAACGGGAACGGACTCTGGAAACACCATATATTTT. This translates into CARTGTDSGNTIYF.

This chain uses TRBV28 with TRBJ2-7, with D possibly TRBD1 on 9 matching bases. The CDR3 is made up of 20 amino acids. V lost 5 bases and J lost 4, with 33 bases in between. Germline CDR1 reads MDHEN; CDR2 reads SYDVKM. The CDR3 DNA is TGTGCCAGCAGTCCCCTGCGGGGACAGGGCTCAGTCCGGGGGGGGTACGAGCAGTACTTC. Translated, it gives CASSPLRGQGSVRGGYEQYF.

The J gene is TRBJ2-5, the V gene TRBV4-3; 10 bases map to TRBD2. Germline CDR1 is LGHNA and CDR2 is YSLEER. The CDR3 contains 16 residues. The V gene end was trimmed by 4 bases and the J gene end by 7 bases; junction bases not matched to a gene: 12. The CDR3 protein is CASSLTSGEPSGTQYF. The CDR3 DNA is TGCGCCAGCAGCCTTACTAGCGGGGAACCTTCTGGGACCCAGTACTTC.

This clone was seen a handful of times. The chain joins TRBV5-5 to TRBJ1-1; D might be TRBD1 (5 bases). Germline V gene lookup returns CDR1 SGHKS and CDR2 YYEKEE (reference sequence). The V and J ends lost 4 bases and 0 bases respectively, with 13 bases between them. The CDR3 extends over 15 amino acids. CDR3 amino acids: CASSPRGFLNTEAFF. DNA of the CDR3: TGTGCCAGCAGCCCACGGGGGTTCCTGAACACTGAAGCTTTCTTT.

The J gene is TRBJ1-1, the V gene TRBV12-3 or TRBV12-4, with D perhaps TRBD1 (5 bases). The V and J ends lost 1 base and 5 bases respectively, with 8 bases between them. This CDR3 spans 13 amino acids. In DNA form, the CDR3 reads TGTGCCAGCAGTTTAGGGGGGAGGACTGAAGCTTTCTTT. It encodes CASSLGGRTEAFF.

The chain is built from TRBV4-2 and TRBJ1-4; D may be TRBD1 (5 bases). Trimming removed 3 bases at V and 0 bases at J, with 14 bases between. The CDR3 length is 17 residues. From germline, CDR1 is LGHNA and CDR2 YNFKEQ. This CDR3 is CASSHTPGGATNEKLFF. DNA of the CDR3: TGTGCCAGCAGCCATACCCCCGGGGGAGCAACTAATGAAAAACTGTTTTTT.